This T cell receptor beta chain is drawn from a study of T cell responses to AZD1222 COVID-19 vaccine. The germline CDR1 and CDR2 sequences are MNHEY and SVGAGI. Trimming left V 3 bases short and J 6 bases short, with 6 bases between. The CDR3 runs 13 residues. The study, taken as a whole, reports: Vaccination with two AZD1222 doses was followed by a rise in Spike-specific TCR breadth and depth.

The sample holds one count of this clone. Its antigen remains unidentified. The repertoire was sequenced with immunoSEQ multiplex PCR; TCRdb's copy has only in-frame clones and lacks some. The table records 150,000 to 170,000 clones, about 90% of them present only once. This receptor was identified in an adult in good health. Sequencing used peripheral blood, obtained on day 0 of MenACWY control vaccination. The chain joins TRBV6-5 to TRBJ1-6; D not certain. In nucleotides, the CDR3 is TGTGCCAGCAGTTATGGGCTTAATTCACCCCTCCACTTT. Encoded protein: CASSYGLNSPLHF.